This T cell receptor beta chain was sequenced in a study of blood T cell repertoires in COVID-19. The CDR3 length is 14 residues. The germline V gene has CDR1 SGHTA and CDR2 FQGTGA. V lost 4 bases, J lost 0 bases, and 9 bases lay in between. The assay was immunoSEQ multiplex PCR, and TCRdb's table has in-frame clones only and misses some. The sample holds some 150,000 clones, 60% to 80% seen once. Source material: PBMCs or T cells enriched from blood (not recorded which). This sequence joins TRBV7-3 and TRBJ1-1; D is undetermined. This receptor was identified in a woman aged 50 to 60 who had recovered from COVID-19. The CDR3 protein is CASSSNGLNTEAFF. The CDR3 coding sequence is TGTGCCAGCAGCTCCAATGGGCTGAACACTGAAGCTTTCTTT.